One and the same sample provided the 4 T cell receptor beta chains below, sequenced in a study of blood T cell repertoires in COVID-19. Here immunoSEQ multiplex PCR was the method, and the copy in TCRdb shows in-frame clones only, minus some. Altogether under 80,000 clones are present, around 85% being singletons, with the ten largest covering roughly a sixth. Sequencing input: peripheral blood. Receptors originate from a man older than 75 in a cohort sampled during active COVID-19.

The V and J genes are TRBV7-2 and TRBJ2-1, with a weak D call TRBD1 (5 bases). The CDR3 has 15 amino acids. V was cut by 1 base and J by 3 bases, with 10 bases left in between. Germline CDR1 is SGHTA and CDR2 is FQGNSA. The CDR3 DNA reads as TGTGCCAGCAGCTTAGGCAGGGAAGTCTACAATGAGCAGTTCTTC. Protein: CASSLGREVYNEQFF.

This chain joins TRBV6-5 and TRBJ2-3; 9 bases are a match to TRBD2. The CDR3 sequence is 15 residues long. Trimming cost V 6 bases and J 0 bases; bases outside gene matches: 4. In germline, CDR1 is MNHEY, CDR2 SVGAGI. CDR3: CASRSSGASTDTQYF. In nucleotides, the CDR3 is TGTGCCAGCAGGTCTAGCGGGGCTAGCACAGATACGCAGTATTTT.

The chain carries TRBV5-1 and TRBJ2-7; TRBD1 aligns across 10 bases. The CDR3 has 15 amino acids. The trim removed 0 bases at V and 4 bases at J, leaving 4 bases unmatched. The germline V gene has CDR1 SGHRS and CDR2 YFSETQ. CDR3 amino acids: CASSLGGQGSYEQYF. The CDR3 region has the DNA TGCGCCAGCAGCTTGGGGGGACAGGGGTCGTACGAGCAGTACTTC.

The V call is TRBV6-6, the J call TRBJ2-7, with D possibly being TRBD1 (5 bases). This CDR3 comprises 14 residues. The V gene's germline CDR1 is MNHNY and CDR2 SVGAGI (reference sequence). V lost 5 bases and J lost 3, with 14 bases in between. CDR3 protein: CASSQQERRYEQYV. The CDR3 DNA sequence: TGTGCCAGCAGTCAACAGGAGCGCCGCTACGAGCAGTACGTC.